Sequencing of this T cell receptor beta chain was carried out in a study of blood T cell repertoires in COVID-19. Study as a whole: The United States, Italy and Spain were the sources of the acute and convalescent COVID-19 samples. From T cells, B-cell-depleted T cells, or PBMCs came the material, which was cDNA or gDNA.

In the original workflow: Estimation of nucleated cell counts was performed using reference gene primer amplification. Produced via immunoSEQ multiplex PCR; TCRdb's table is partial and in-frame only. V, J and clone size were drawn from that table, and D and trimming were deduced from the DNA. The sample has 70,000 or so clones, roughly 91% seen once. Germline V lookup: CDR1 MNHNS, CDR2 SASEGT. Trimming left V 2 bases short and J 3 bases short, with 10 bases between. This CDR3 contains 14 residues. This receptor was taken from a woman aged 18-29 years with acute or convalescent COVID-19. Sequences were obtained from peripheral blood. The chain has TRBV6-1 and TRBJ2-5; weak D call: TRBD2 (7 bases). CDR3 DNA: TGTGCCAGCAGTGAAAGGGGGAGGGAAGAGACCCAGTACTTC. It yields the protein CASSERGREETQYF.